These T cell receptor beta chains were read from a single sample in a study of blood T cell repertoires in COVID-19. Assay used: immunoSEQ multiplex PCR; TCRdb lists only in-frame clones, some missing. The sample holds around 95,000 clones; about 80% are singletons and the top ten take about 12%. Sequenced sample: peripheral blood. The receptor set was obtained from a woman in her seventies with acute or convalescent COVID-19. Each CDR3 is given with its conserved first and last residue. Each record gives: V gene, clone size, D gene, J gene, CDR3 protein, CDR3 DNA. A D gene is named only where the DNA matches it firmly. Rows may omit the clone size; those that give it use once, few, many or a size class.

>TRBV7-9|once|.|TRBJ1-1
CASSQTYNTEAFF
TGTGCCAGCAGCCAAACTTACAACACTGAAGCTTTCTTT
>TRBV15|.|.|TRBJ2-4
CATSRETEPGVDIQYF
TGTGCCACCAGCAGAGAGACAGAACCTGGGGTCGACATTCAGTACTTC
>TRBV5-1|.|TRBD1|TRBJ2-5
CARYPNRGYQETQYF
TGCGCCAGATACCCAAACAGGGGATACCAAGAGACCCAGTACTTC
>TRBV28|.|.|TRBJ2-1
CASKGNTGSSGEQFF
TGTGCCAGCAAGGGTAACACAGGGTCGAGTGGTGAGCAGTTCTTC
>TRBV11-2|few|.|TRBJ1-1
CASSLVGGGMAEAFF
TGTGCCAGCAGCTTAGTGGGAGGGGGAATGGCTGAAGCTTTCTTT
>TRBV2|.|.|TRBJ2-5
CASSRVLETQYF
TGTGCCAGCAGTCGCGTTTTGGAGACCCAGTACTTC
>TRBV28|.|TRBD1|TRBJ1-2
CASSSDSDRGVQGYGYTF
TGTGCCAGCAGTTCGGATTCCGACAGGGGGGTGCAGGGCTATGGCTACACCTTC
>TRBV20-1|.|.|TRBJ2-2
CSASTGGTGELFF
TGCAGTGCTAGTACCGGGGGCACCGGGGAGCTGTTTTTT
>TRBV12-3/TRBV12-4|.|TRBD1|TRBJ2-1
CASSWGTGGEQFF
TGTGCCAGCAGCTGGGGAACAGGGGGTGAGCAGTTCTTC
>TRBV10-3|.|TRBD1|TRBJ1-3
CAIRPQGYAGNTIYF
TGTGCCATCAGGCCACAGGGGTATGCTGGAAACACCATATATTTT
>TRBV5-5|.|TRBD1|TRBJ1-1
CASSWDRAGSEAFF
TGTGCCAGCAGCTGGGACAGGGCAGGATCTGAAGCCTTCTTT
>TRBV6-5|.|TRBD1|TRBJ1-1
CASSSLQGANTEAFF
TGTGCCAGCAGTTCCCTACAGGGGGCGAACACTGAAGCTTTCTTT
>TRBV27|.|.|TRBJ2-6
CASSLGSPTSGANVLTF
TGTGCCAGCAGTTTAGGGAGTCCGACCTCTGGGGCCAACGTCCTGACTTTC
>TRBV7-2|.|.|TRBJ1-5
CASSPRVGNGQPQHF
TGTGCCAGCAGCCCTAGGGTCGGGAATGGTCAGCCCCAGCATTTT
>TRBV19|many|TRBD2|TRBJ2-1
CASSISGGGYNEQFF
TGTGCCAGTAGTATTAGCGGGGGGGGTTACAATGAGCAGTTCTTC
>TRBV11-1|once|TRBD2|TRBJ2-2
CASSQGLAGVGELFF
TGTGCCAGCAGCCAGGGACTAGCGGGGGTCGGGGAGCTGTTTTTT
>TRBV5-1|.|.|TRBJ1-1
CASSAYSNGNTEAFF
TGCGCCAGCAGCGCCTACAGCAACGGGAACACTGAAGCTTTCTTT
>TRBV4-3|.|.|TRBJ1-1
CASSRAGNTEAFF
TGCGCCAGCAGCCGCGCAGGGAACACTGAAGCTTTCTTT
>TRBV30|many|TRBD1|TRBJ2-3
CAQQDRVGTDTQYF
TGTGCCCAGCAGGACAGGGTAGGCACAGATACGCAGTATTTT
>TRBV3-1/TRBV3-2|.|TRBD1|TRBJ1-1
CASSPGTGGGNTEAFF
TGTGCCAGCAGCCCCGGGACAGGAGGGGGGAACACTGAAGCTTTCTTT
>TRBV6-5|.|.|TRBJ1-2
CASFGGNINYGYTF
TGTGCCAGCTTTGGGGGCAACATAAACTATGGCTACACCTTC
>TRBV5-6|once|TRBD1|TRBJ1-2
CASSFHGTGDGYGYTF
TGTGCCAGCAGCTTCCACGGGACAGGGGACGGCTATGGCTACACCTTC
>TRBV14|.|.|TRBJ2-2
CASSPLMDSHGELFF
TGTGCCAGCAGCCCTCTGATGGACAGCCACGGGGAGCTGTTTTTT
>TRBV19|.|.|TRBJ1-6
CASSPPDYSPLHF
TGTGCCAGTAGTCCACCGGACTATTCACCCCTCCACTTT
>TRBV27|.|TRBD1|TRBJ2-7
CASSPRQGSYEQYF
TGTGCCAGCAGTCCCCGACAGGGGTCCTACGAGCAGTACTTC
>TRBV19|.|.|TRBJ2-5
CASSSTRLDRAWETQYF
TGTGCCAGTAGTTCAACCCGACTAGACAGGGCATGGGAGACCCAGTACTTC
>TRBV19|few|.|TRBJ2-7
CASSISSIGDKNF
TGTGCCAGTAGTATTAGTTCGATAGGGGACAAGAACTTC
>TRBV6-5|.|TRBD1|TRBJ2-1
CASSPGTGPHNEQFF
TGTGCCAGCAGTCCCGGGACAGGGCCCCACAATGAGCAGTTCTTC
>TRBV3-1/TRBV3-2|.|.|TRBJ2-7
CASSSWTSHSYEQYF
TGTGCCAGCAGCAGCTGGACATCTCACTCCTACGAGCAGTACTTC
>TRBV5-1|.|.|TRBJ1-1
CASTQGWGTEAFF
TGCGCCAGCACACAGGGCTGGGGGACTGAAGCTTTCTTT
>TRBV5-1|.|TRBD1|TRBJ1-3
CASSSTGSGNTIYF
TGCGCCAGCAGCTCGACAGGGTCTGGAAACACCATATATTTT
>TRBV19|.|TRBD1|TRBJ2-2
CASSPQGKGFGELFF
TGTGCCAGTAGTCCACAGGGGAAGGGGTTCGGGGAGCTGTTTTTT
>TRBV19|.|TRBD1|TRBJ2-7
CASSPTGDRYEQYF
TGTGCCAGTAGCCCAACAGGGGATCGTTACGAGCAGTACTTC
>TRBV28|few|TRBD1|TRBJ2-3
CASSSGGETDTQYF
TGTGCCAGCAGTTCAGGGGGAGAAACAGATACGCAGTATTTT
>TRBV27|.|.|TRBJ1-5
CASPSSLVEVGNQPQHF
TGTGCCAGTCCTAGCAGTTTGGTGGAGGTGGGCAATCAGCCCCAGCATTTT
>TRBV2|.|TRBD2|TRBJ2-5
CASSEAYGGGPPETQYF
TGTGCCAGCAGTGAAGCTTACGGGGGGGGGCCCCCAGAGACCCAGTACTTC
>TRBV6-6|.|.|TRBJ2-5
CASSYDSLTQETQYF
TGTGCCAGCAGTTACGACTCCCTAACCCAAGAGACCCAGTACTTC
>TRBV18|once|TRBD2|TRBJ2-1
CASSPPLANNEQFF
TGTGCCAGCTCACCTCCACTAGCGAACAATGAGCAGTTCTTC
>TRBV18|.|TRBD1|TRBJ1-4
CASSPLQGISEKLFF
TGTGCCAGCTCACCCTTACAGGGGATATCGGAAAAACTGTTTTTT
>TRBV5-4|.|.|TRBJ2-3
CASTERGTDTQYF
TGTGCCAGCACCGAGAGGGGCACAGATACGCAGTATTTT
>TRBV15|few|TRBD2|TRBJ2-1
CATSRAGTSTRNEQFF
TGTGCCACCAGCAGAGCCGGGACTAGTACCCGAAATGAGCAGTTCTTC
>TRBV7-2|.|TRBD1|TRBJ1-1
CASSRQGAGTEAFF
TGTGCCAGCAGCCGGCAGGGGGCCGGCACTGAAGCTTTCTTT
>TRBV9|.|TRBD1|TRBJ1-5
CASSAQGQGGQPQHF
TGTGCCAGCAGCGCCCAGGGACAGGGAGGGCAGCCCCAGCATTTT
>TRBV29-1|.|.|TRBJ2-3
CSTSTLGPERGDTQYF
TGCAGCACATCCACCCTAGGACCGGAAAGGGGAGATACGCAGTATTTT
>TRBV2|.|.|TRBJ2-1
CASSGGLDNEQFF
TGTGCCAGCAGTGGCGGGTTAGACAATGAGCAGTTCTTC
>TRBV7-8|.|TRBD1|TRBJ1-1
CASSDLTGGGTEAFF
TGTGCCAGCAGCGATTTAACAGGGGGGGGTACTGAAGCTTTCTTT